What follows are 21 T cell receptor beta chains derived from one specimen sequenced in a study of blood T cell repertoires in COVID-19. Produced via immunoSEQ multiplex PCR; TCRdb's table is partial and in-frame only. Found here are 200,000 or so clones, 88% of them singletons; the top ten hold less than 2%. Sequencing used peripheral blood. These receptors were taken from a man aged 65 to 85 with acute or convalescent COVID-19.

This clone was observed once. The V gene is TRBV5-6, the J gene TRBJ2-5; TRBD2 aligns across 13 bases. V gave up 3 bases and J gave up 3 bases; unmatched junction bases: 5. CDR1 is SGHDT and CDR2 is YYEEEE in the germline V gene. The CDR3 runs to 16 residues. As DNA, the CDR3 is TGTGCCAGCAGCTACCGACTAGCGGGAGGAGAAGAGACCCAGTACTTC. Translation: CASSYRLAGGEETQYF.

The chain uses TRBV27 and TRBJ2-5; 9 bases align to TRBD1. The germline CDR1 and CDR2 sequences are MNHEY and SMNVEV (reference sequence). CDR3 length: 14 residues. After removal of 4 bases from V and 4 bases from J, the junction contained 4 bases not matched to a gene. The CDR3 DNA sequence: TGTGCCAGCAGTTCGTTGACAGGGGGAGAGACCCAGTACTTC. Translating it yields CASSSLTGGETQYF.

Only one count was recorded for this clone. The gene calls are TRBV10-3 and TRBJ2-7; 10 positions agree with TRBD2. Germline assignment: CDR1 ENHRY and CDR2 SYGVKD. J gave up 2 bases and V 2 bases, and 3 bases lay outside the gene matches. This CDR3 spans 15 amino acids. This chain's CDR3 is CAISEPSGRAYEQYF. CDR3 in DNA: TGTGCCATCAGTGAGCCGAGCGGGAGGGCCTACGAGCAGTACTTC.

The chain recombines TRBV27 with TRBJ2-1; no definite D call. V gave up 6 bases and J gave up 6 bases, with 12 bases separating them. Per the germline V gene, CDR1 is MNHEY and CDR2 is SMNVEV (reference sequence). The CDR3 totals 13 residues. The CDR3 spells CASRARVVNEQFF. Here the CDR3 DNA reads TGTGCCAGCAGAGCTAGAGTGGTCAATGAGCAGTTCTTC.

V usage is TRBV3-1 (or the pseudogene TRBV3-2) and J usage is TRBJ2-7; perhaps TRBD2 as D (5 bases). Trimming took 4 bases from V and 5 from J, leaving 9 bases between them. This CDR3 is built from 12 residues. Per germline, CDR1 LGHDT and CDR2 YNNKEL (reference sequence). The CDR3 protein is CASSRGSHEQYF. Here the CDR3 DNA reads TGTGCCAGCAGCCGCGGGTCCCACGAGCAGTACTTC.

The chain couples TRBV7-3 to TRBJ2-3; D is ambiguous. Looked up from germline, CDR1 is SGHTA and CDR2 is FQGTGA. Trimming pared 2 bases from V and 0 bases from J, leaving 12 bases between. The CDR3 sequence is 16 residues long. CDR3 sequence: CASSLAAAQSTDTQYF. CDR3 bases: TGTGCCAGCAGCTTAGCGGCCGCTCAAAGCACAGATACGCAGTATTTT.

The rearrangement uses TRBV4-2 and TRBJ2-3; 11 bases agree with TRBD2. CDR3 length equals 16 residues. With 0 bases clipped from V and 4 bases from J, the junction kept 3 bases outside the gene matches. Germline-derived CDR1 and CDR2 are LGHNA and YNFKEQ. The CDR3 region has the DNA TGTGCCAGCAGCCAAGATCGGACTAGCGGGTCAGATACGCAGTATTTT. It yields the protein CASSQDRTSGSDTQYF.

This clone was observed at least ten times. The chain carries TRBV7-2 and TRBJ1-5, with D possibly matching TRBD1 (6 bases). The V end lost 5 bases, the J end lost 7 bases, and 21 bases lay between the germline ends. This CDR3 has 16 amino acids. CDR1 and CDR2 from the germline V gene are SGHTA and FQGNSA. The CDR3 region is CASSATPRGGLQPQHF. CDR3 nucleotide sequence: TGTGCCAGCAGCGCTACTCCGAGGGGGGGTTTGCAGCCCCAGCATTTT. The whole variable domain, remainder taken from reference TRBV7-2 and TRBJ1-5, is GAGVSQSPSNKVTEKGKDVELRCDPISGHTALYWYRQSLGQGLEFLIYFQGNSAPDKSGLPSDRFSAERTGGSVSTLTIQRTQQEDSAVYLCASSATPRGGLQPQHFGDGTRLSIL.

The chain is built from TRBV10-3 and TRBJ2-5; TRBD1 matches 12 bases. Germline V gene data show CDR1 as ENHRY and CDR2 as SYGVKD. The CDR3 spans 13 residues. J was trimmed by 5 bases and V by 11 bases; bases with no gene match: 6. This CDR3 is CAVGQGARETQYF. CDR3 nucleotides: TGTGCCGTGGGACAGGGGGCTCGGGAGACCCAGTACTTC.

This chain joins TRBV9 and TRBJ2-1; possibly TRBD1 for D (6 bases). This CDR3 has 17 residues. Trimming removed 2 bases from V and 3 bases from J, with 18 bases in between. Per the germline V gene, CDR1 is SGDLS and CDR2 is YYNGEE. CDR3 protein: CASSVSTGKGFYNEQFF. For the CDR3, the DNA is TGTGCCAGCAGCGTGTCTACAGGGAAAGGGTTCTACAATGAGCAGTTCTTC.

This clone was counted between two and nine times. The rearrangement uses TRBV4-2 and TRBJ2-1, with 8 bases matching TRBD2. Looked up from germline, CDR1 is LGHNA and CDR2 is YNFKEQ. The length of the CDR3 is 16 residues. V was clipped by 0 bases and J by 6 bases; unmatched bases: 7. This CDR3 is CASSQEPAGGTNEQFF. The CDR3 DNA reads TGTGCCAGCAGCCAAGAGCCTGCGGGAGGAACCAATGAGCAGTTCTTC.

The chain uses TRBV20-1 and TRBJ1-5; the D gene is possibly TRBD1 (6 bases). This CDR3 spans 17 amino acids. Trimming shortened V by 3 bases and J by 2 bases, and 20 bases separated the two germline ends. Germline CDR1 DFQATT, CDR2 SNEGSKA (reference sequence). CDR3 nucleotides: TGCAGTGCTAGTGCCACCTTCGGCCCAGGGGGCAATCAGCCCCAGCATTTT. The encoded protein is CSASATFGPGGNQPQHF.

This chain joins TRBV5-6 and TRBJ1-3, with 7 bases lining up with TRBD1. CDR1 SGHDT and CDR2 YYEEEE come from the germline V gene. This CDR3 spans 18 amino acids. The V segment lost 3 bases and the J segment 0 bases; nucleotides outside the gene matches: 12. For the CDR3, the DNA is TGTGCCAGCAGCTACAGGGGCTCCAACTTCGTCTCTGGAAACACCATATATTTT. It translates to CASSYRGSNFVSGNTIYF.

The V and J genes are TRBV7-6 and TRBJ2-1; 10 bases fit TRBD1. Per germline, CDR1 SGHVS and CDR2 FNYEAQ. This CDR3 comprises 15 residues. V trimming: 4 bases; J trimming: 3 bases; junction bases outside the gene matches: 3. CDR3 region: CASSSWTGGYNEQFF. CDR3 DNA: TGTGCCAGCAGCTCTTGGACAGGGGGCTACAATGAGCAGTTCTTC.

The CDR3 spells CASSIGGSAGGYTF. The CDR3 DNA sequence: TGTGCCAGTAGTATAGGTGGCTCCGCGGGGGGCTACACCTTC. The gene calls are TRBV19 and TRBJ1-2, with no clear D. With 1 base removed from V and 8 bases from J, the gap between germline ends came to 14 bases. The CDR3 is 14 residues long. The germline CDR1 and CDR2 sequences are LNHDA and SQIVND (reference sequence).

V and J are TRBV6-1 and TRBJ2-7; D is ambiguous. Germline CDR1 reads MNHNS; CDR2 reads SASEGT. The CDR3 is 12 residues long. V lost 2 bases and J lost 6, with 8 bases in between. CDR3 amino acids: CASSESGFEQYF. As DNA, the CDR3 is TGTGCCAGCAGTGAATCCGGGTTCGAGCAGTACTTC.

The chain joins TRBV13 to TRBJ2-4, with 12 positions matching TRBD2. Germline CDR1 PRHDT, CDR2 FYEKMQ (reference sequence). The CDR3 spans 17 residues. V trimming: 3 bases; J trimming: 2 bases; junction bases outside the gene matches: 5. The CDR3 reads CASSFTSGRQTKNIQYF. The CDR3 DNA reads TGTGCCAGCAGCTTTACTAGCGGGAGGCAAACCAAAAACATTCAGTACTTC.

For this clone: This specimen includes other DNA sequences encoding the same CDR3. This rearrangement joins TRBV18 to TRBJ2-5; D is possibly TRBD1 (5 bases). CDR1 is KGHSH, CDR2 LQKENI, per germline. V was pared by 3 bases and J by 2 bases, with 7 bases between. This CDR3 contains 13 residues. The CDR3 protein is CASSPDSQETQYF. CDR3 nucleotide sequence: TGTGCCAGCTCACCCGACAGTCAAGAGACCCAGTACTTC.

The CDR3 DNA sequence: TGCGCCAGCAGCGTTGGTGGGAGCTCCTACAATGAGCAGTTCTTC. As protein: CASSVGGSSYNEQFF. The chain couples TRBV5-1 to TRBJ2-1; a possible D gene is TRBD2 (5 bases). V lost 4 bases and J 0 bases, leaving 11 bases between the germline ends. CDR1 is SGHRS and CDR2 is YFSETQ in the germline V gene. This CDR3 is built from 15 residues.

This clone was counted once. DNA for the CDR3: TGTGCCAGCAGCCCCAGCGTGATGAGCACTGAAGCTTTCTTT. It is translated as CASSPSVMSTEAFF. The gene calls are TRBV9 and TRBJ1-1; D not certain. V was clipped by 4 bases and J by 4 bases, with 14 bases between them. CDR1 and CDR2 (germline): SGDLS, YYNGEE. This CDR3 is built from 14 residues. Filled out from reference TRBV9 and TRBJ1-1, the complete variable domain reads DSGVTQTPKHLITATGQRVTLRCSPRSGDLSVYWYQQSLDQGLQFLIQYYNGEERAKGNILERFSAQQFPDLHSELNLSSLELGDSALYFCASSPSVMSTEAFFGQGTRLTVV.

This chain connects TRBV7-6 to TRBJ2-7, with 10 bases aligning to TRBD1. The junction had 13 bases not matched to a gene; V was cut back by 4 bases and J by 4 bases. Germline CDR1 and CDR2: SGHVS and FNYEAQ. The CDR3 has 17 amino acids. The CDR3 is CASSSLPGTGDLYEQYF. For the CDR3, the DNA is TGTGCCAGCAGCTCCCTCCCCGGGACAGGGGATTTATACGAGCAGTACTTC.